A selection of T cell receptor beta chains follows, all from one sample in a study of metastatic and nonmetastatic thyroid tumors. TCRdb reprocessed the PCR reads via MiXCR. The table lists about 70,000 clones, roughly 18% of them singletons, with around 13% in the top ten. Sequenced: blood. The source of these receptors is a female donor with papillary thyroid cancer or a benign thyroid nodule (not recorded which). Some clones in this sample may be carry-over from other donors' samples. CDR3s include the opening cysteine and the closing phenylalanine or tryptophan. D genes are given only for firm matches. Clone size is not always given. Where it is, it says once, few, many or a class for expanded clones.

clone_size: many
j_call: TRBJ2-7
d_call: NA
v_call: TRBV12-3/TRBV12-4
cdr3_aa: CARKRVPYEQYF
cdr3_nt: TGTGCCAGGAAAAGAGTGCCCTACGAGCAGTACTTC

clone_size: many
j_call: TRBJ2-1
d_call: TRBD2
v_call: TRBV12-5
cdr3_aa: CASGLVPGLAVSYNEQFF
cdr3_nt: TGTGCTAGTGGTCTCGTCCCGGGACTAGCGGTCTCCTACAATGAGCAGTTCTTC

clone_size: few
j_call: TRBJ2-1
d_call: NA
v_call: TRBV5-6
cdr3_aa: CASSLGSSYNEQFF
cdr3_nt: TGTGCCAGCAGCTTGGGGTCCTCCTACAATGAGCAGTTCTTC

clone_size: many
j_call: TRBJ1-2
d_call: TRBD1
v_call: TRBV12-3/TRBV12-4
cdr3_aa: CASSPRQGTNYGYTF
cdr3_nt: TGTGCCAGCAGTCCCAGACAGGGAACTAACTATGGCTACACCTTC

clone_size: many
j_call: TRBJ1-4
d_call: NA
v_call: TRBV5-1
cdr3_aa: CASKSTVRGREKLFF
cdr3_nt: TGCGCCAGCAAATCTACCGTCCGGGGGCGGGAAAAACTGTTTTTT

clone_size: many
j_call: TRBJ1-1
d_call: TRBD1
v_call: TRBV20-1
cdr3_aa: CSAPPTGLKQNTEAFF
cdr3_nt: TGCAGTGCCCCCCCGACAGGGTTGAAACAGAACACTGAAGCTTTCTTT

clone_size: many
j_call: TRBJ2-1
d_call: NA
v_call: TRBV5-1
cdr3_aa: CASSSLWGSEQFF
cdr3_nt: TGCGCCAGCAGCTCCCTTTGGGGATCTGAGCAGTTCTTC

clone_size: NA
j_call: TRBJ1-1
d_call: TRBD1
v_call: TRBV6-1
cdr3_aa: CASSSNGQEVNTEAFF
cdr3_nt: TGTGCCAGCAGTTCAAATGGACAGGAAGTGAACACTGAAGCTTTCTTT

clone_size: many
j_call: TRBJ1-2
d_call: NA
v_call: TRBV4-2
cdr3_aa: CASSQGTHQGYTF
cdr3_nt: TGTGCCAGCAGCCAGGGGACCCACCAGGGCTACACCTTC

clone_size: NA
j_call: TRBJ1-1
d_call: NA
v_call: TRBV5-4
cdr3_aa: CASSPGGGNEAFF
cdr3_nt: TGTGCCAGCAGCCCCGGGGGGGGTAATGAAGCTTTCTTT

clone_size: few
j_call: TRBJ1-5
d_call: NA
v_call: TRBV6-5
cdr3_aa: CASSYMESNQPQHF
cdr3_nt: TGTGCCAGCAGTTACATGGAAAGCAATCAGCCCCAGCATTTT

clone_size: NA
j_call: TRBJ2-1
d_call: NA
v_call: TRBV11-2
cdr3_aa: CASSLSGYSSNEQFF
cdr3_nt: TGTGCCAGCAGCTTATCCGGGTACTCCTCCAATGAGCAGTTCTTC

clone_size: many
j_call: TRBJ1-1
d_call: NA
v_call: TRBV5-1
cdr3_aa: CASSWNGQDTEAFF
cdr3_nt: TGCGCCAGCAGCTGGAACGGACAAGACACTGAAGCTTTCTTT

clone_size: many
j_call: TRBJ1-1
d_call: TRBD1
v_call: TRBV3-1
cdr3_aa: CASSQEGEGATEAFF
cdr3_nt: TGTGCCAGCAGCCAAGAGGGGGAGGGGGCCACTGAAGCTTTCTTT

clone_size: many
j_call: TRBJ2-7
d_call: NA
v_call: TRBV5-1
cdr3_aa: CASSLASGAYYEQYF
cdr3_nt: TGCGCCAGCAGCTTGGCGAGCGGCGCGTACTACGAGCAGTACTTC

clone_size: many
j_call: TRBJ2-2
d_call: TRBD2
v_call: TRBV3-1
cdr3_aa: CASSQGPGGGAGELFF
cdr3_nt: TGTGCCAGCAGCCAAGGCCCTGGGGGGGGTGCCGGGGAGCTGTTTTTT

clone_size: many
j_call: TRBJ2-1
d_call: NA
v_call: TRBV7-9
cdr3_aa: CASPAGSYNEQFF
cdr3_nt: TGTGCCAGCCCCGCGGGGTCCTACAATGAGCAGTTCTTC

clone_size: NA
j_call: TRBJ2-1
d_call: TRBD2
v_call: TRBV6-2/TRBV6-3
cdr3_aa: CASSYLAGAASYSEQFF
cdr3_nt: TGTGCCAGCAGTTACCTAGCGGGGGCCGCCTCCTACAGTGAGCAGTTCTTC

clone_size: many
j_call: TRBJ1-5
d_call: TRBD1
v_call: TRBV30
cdr3_aa: CAWSWGQGAFQPQHF
cdr3_nt: TGTGCCTGGAGCTGGGGACAGGGGGCTTTTCAGCCCCAGCATTTT

clone_size: few
j_call: TRBJ2-2
d_call: NA
v_call: TRBV12-3/TRBV12-4
cdr3_aa: CASRSSDTNTGELFF
cdr3_nt: TGTGCCAGCAGGTCTAGCGATACGAACACCGGGGAGCTGTTTTTT

clone_size: NA
j_call: TRBJ2-7
d_call: NA
v_call: TRBV20-1
cdr3_aa: CSVTRANPYEQYF
cdr3_nt: TGCAGTGTCACCCGGGCCAACCCCTACGAGCAGTACTTC

clone_size: NA
j_call: TRBJ2-3
d_call: TRBD2
v_call: TRBV12-3/TRBV12-4
cdr3_aa: CASIQLAGGTDTQYF
cdr3_nt: TGTGCCAGCATCCAACTAGCGGGTGGCACAGATACGCAGTATTTT

clone_size: many
j_call: TRBJ2-7
d_call: NA
v_call: TRBV2
cdr3_aa: CASSEQREQYF
cdr3_nt: TGTGCCAGCAGTGAACAGCGGGAGCAGTACTTC

clone_size: NA
j_call: TRBJ1-1
d_call: NA
v_call: TRBV30
cdr3_aa: CAWSVWGAGLNTEAFF
cdr3_nt: TGTGCCTGGAGTGTATGGGGGGCGGGGCTGAACACTGAAGCTTTCTTT

clone_size: many
j_call: TRBJ1-1
d_call: TRBD1
v_call: TRBV6-1
cdr3_aa: CASSEIAGQGSFF
cdr3_nt: TGTGCCAGCAGTGAAATAGCGGGACAGGGGTCTTTCTTT

clone_size: many
j_call: TRBJ2-7
d_call: TRBD1
v_call: TRBV2
cdr3_aa: CASRGTGFSYEQYF
cdr3_nt: TGTGCCAGCAGGGGGACAGGTTTCTCATACGAGCAGTACTTC

clone_size: many
j_call: TRBJ2-1
d_call: TRBD2
v_call: TRBV4-1
cdr3_aa: CASSQDSFYETSGKNEQFF
cdr3_nt: TGCGCCAGCAGCCAAGATTCATTTTATGAGACTAGCGGGAAGAATGAGCAGTTCTTC

clone_size: many
j_call: TRBJ2-1
d_call: TRBD1
v_call: TRBV13
cdr3_aa: CASSPGGAEYNEQFF
cdr3_nt: TGTGCCAGCAGCCCAGGGGGCGCGGAGTACAATGAGCAGTTCTTC